The clone carrying this T cell receptor beta chain occurred many times. This entry is derived from a study of Graves' ophthalmopathy and Graves' hyperthyroidism. CDR1 and CDR2 (germline): SGHAT, FQDESV (reference sequence). The CDR3 contains 17 residues. V gave up 5 bases and J gave up 0 bases, with 20 bases separating them. From RNA, the CDR3 regions of TCR beta chains were amplified and sequenced. Amplification began with first-round RT-PCR using HTBI primers, then second-round multiplex PCR was performed. Each CDR3 protein gets one entry after TCRdb re-called the multiplex PCR reads with MiXCR. The sample includes under 250,000 distinct CDR3 sequences, approximately 29% of them seen just once.

The clonotype comes from a man in his fifties or sixties with Graves' ophthalmopathy. The rearrangement joins TRBV11-1 to TRBJ2-7; maybe TRBD2 (5 bases). The source material was peripheral blood. CDR3 sequence (DNA): TGTGCCAGCAGCAATCCGACCGGGGTCCTGAGCTCCTACGAGCAGTACTTC. Translating it yields CASSNPTGVLSSYEQYF.